This T cell receptor beta chain came from a study of T cell changes during pregnancy in multiple sclerosis. Trimming took off 7 bases at V and 4 bases at J, with 15 bases between the two ends. The length of the CDR3 is 14 residues. CDR1 and CDR2 (germline): SNHLY, FYNNEI. Measured with immunoSEQ multiplex PCR; TCRdb has only the in-frame clones, and not every one. This sample has approximately 45,000 clones; just under 95% occur once, and the top ten carry approximately 0.62%. This TCR derives from a female donor with multiple sclerosis, enrolled in a pregnancy study. V gene TRBV2 combines with J gene TRBJ2-3; a weak D match, TRBD1 (5 bases). The specimen comprised CD4+ T cells from peripheral blood mononuclear cells, sampled in the first trimester of pregnancy. CDR3 DNA sequence: TGTGCCAGCAAATTCGCCGAAGGGGCAGATACGCAGTATTTT. It translates to CASKFAEGADTQYF. The full variable domain, rest sourced from reference TRBV2 and TRBJ2-3, is EPEVTQTPSHQVTQMGQEVILRCVPISNHLYFYWYRQILGQKVEFLVSFYNNEISEKSEIFDDQFSVERPDGSNFTLKIRSTKLEDSAMYFCASKFAEGADTQYFGPGTRLTVL.